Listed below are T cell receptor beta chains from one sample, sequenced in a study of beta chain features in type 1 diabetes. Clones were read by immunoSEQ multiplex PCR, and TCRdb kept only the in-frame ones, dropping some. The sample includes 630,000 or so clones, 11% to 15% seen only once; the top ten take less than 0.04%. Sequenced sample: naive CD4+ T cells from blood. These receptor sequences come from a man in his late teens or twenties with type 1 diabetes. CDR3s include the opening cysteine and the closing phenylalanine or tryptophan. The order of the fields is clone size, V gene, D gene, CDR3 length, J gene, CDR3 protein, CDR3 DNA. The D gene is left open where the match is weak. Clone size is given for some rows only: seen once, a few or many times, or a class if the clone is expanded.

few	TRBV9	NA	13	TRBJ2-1	CASGTEWDNEQFF	TGTGCCAGCGGAACAGAGTGGGACAATGAGCAGTTCTTC
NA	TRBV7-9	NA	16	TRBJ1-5	CASSLGFGPHNQPQHF	TGTGCCAGCAGCTTAGGTTTCGGGCCGCACAATCAGCCCCAGCATTTT
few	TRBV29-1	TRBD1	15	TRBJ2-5	CSASPLTGSRETQYF	TGCAGCGCCTCACCCCTGACAGGGTCCAGAGAGACCCAGTACTTC
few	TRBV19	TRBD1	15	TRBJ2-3	CASSPGTGLADTQYF	TGTGCCAGTAGTCCCGGGACAGGGCTGGCAGATACGCAGTATTTT
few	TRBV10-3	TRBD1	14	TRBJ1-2	CAISEDREPYGYTF	TGTGCCATCAGTGAAGACAGGGAGCCGTATGGCTACACCTTC
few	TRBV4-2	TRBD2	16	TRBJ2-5	CASSHASGTSVETQYF	TGTGCCAGCAGCCATGCCTCCGGGACTAGTGTTGAGACCCAGTACTTC
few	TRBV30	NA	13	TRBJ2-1	CAWSKGPTAEQFF	TGTGCCTGGAGTAAAGGCCCAACGGCTGAGCAGTTCTTC
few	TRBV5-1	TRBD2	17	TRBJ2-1	CASSFLAELSSYNEQFF	TGCGCCAGCAGCTTTCTAGCGGAGCTAAGCTCCTACAATGAGCAGTTCTTC
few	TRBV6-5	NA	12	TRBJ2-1	CASTESYNEQFF	TGTGCCAGCACTGAATCCTACAATGAGCAGTTCTTC
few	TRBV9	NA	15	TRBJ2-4	CASSVSGTLENIQYF	TGTGCCAGCAGCGTGTCCGGGACCTTAGAGAACATTCAGTACTTC
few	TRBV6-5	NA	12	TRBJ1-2	CASGSENYGYTF	TGTGCCAGTGGGTCAGAGAACTATGGCTACACCTTC
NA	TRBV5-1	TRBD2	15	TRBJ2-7	CASSLLAGVAYEQYF	TGCGCCAGCAGCTTACTAGCGGGTGTCGCCTACGAGCAGTACTTC
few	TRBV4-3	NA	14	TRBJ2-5	CASSLLGSQETQYF	TGCGCCAGCAGCTTGCTGGGCTCTCAAGAGACCCAGTACTTC
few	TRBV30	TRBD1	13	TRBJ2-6	CAWGTGIGNVLTF	TGTGCCTGGGGGACAGGGATCGGCAACGTCCTGACTTTC
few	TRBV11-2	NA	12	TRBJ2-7	CASSLVRDEQYF	TGTGCCAGCAGCCTGGTCAGGGACGAGCAGTACTTC
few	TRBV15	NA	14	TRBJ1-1	CATSREQPTREAFF	TGTGCCACCAGCAGAGAACAGCCGACCCGAGAAGCTTTCTTT
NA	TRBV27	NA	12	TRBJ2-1	CASRPGANEQFF	TGTGCCAGCAGACCAGGGGCCAATGAGCAGTTCTTC
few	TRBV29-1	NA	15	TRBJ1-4	CSCLFVDLRGEKLFF	TGCAGCTGCCTCTTTGTGGACCTCCGTGGGGAAAAACTGTTTTTT
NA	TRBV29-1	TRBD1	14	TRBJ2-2	CSARTGTSTGELFF	TGCAGCGCCCGGACAGGGACGAGTACCGGGGAGCTGTTTTTT
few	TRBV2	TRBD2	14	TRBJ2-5	CATLEREGAETQYF	TGTGCCACCCTCGAAAGGGAGGGAGCAGAGACCCAGTACTTC
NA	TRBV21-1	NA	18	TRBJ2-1	CASSTQNGWKGPYNEQFF	TGTGCCAGCAGCACCCAAAACGGGTGGAAGGGGCCCTACAATGAGCAGTTCTTC
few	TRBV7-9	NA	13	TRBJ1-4	CASSTSVGHLLFF	TGTGCCAGCAGCACCTCCGTAGGACACCTCCTGTTTTTT
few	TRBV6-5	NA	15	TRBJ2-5	CASSYSTGGKETQYF	TGTGCCAGCAGTTACTCGACCGGGGGAAAGGAGACCCAGTACTTC
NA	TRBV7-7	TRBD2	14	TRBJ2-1	CASSLSSGGNEQFF	TGTGCTAGCAGCTTATCGAGCGGGGGCAATGAGCAGTTCTTC
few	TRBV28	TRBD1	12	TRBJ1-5	CASSTGAQPQHF	TGTGCCAGCAGTACAGGGGCTCAGCCCCAGCATTTT
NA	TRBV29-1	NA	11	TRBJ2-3	CSVSYTDTQYF	TGCAGCGTGTCCTACACAGATACGCAGTATTTT
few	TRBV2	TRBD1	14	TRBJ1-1	CASSKTGGYTEAFF	TGTGCCAGCAGTAAGACAGGGGGCTACACTGAAGCTTTCTTT
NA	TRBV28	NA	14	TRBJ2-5	CASSLAGSQETQYF	TGTGCCAGCAGTTTAGCCGGGAGCCAAGAGACCCAGTACTTC
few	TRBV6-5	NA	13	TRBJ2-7	CASSFGRLYEQYF	TGTGCCAGCAGTTTCGGCAGACTCTACGAGCAGTACTTC
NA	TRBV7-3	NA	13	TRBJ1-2	CASSSTGNYGYTF	TGTGCCAGCAGCTCCACAGGCAACTATGGCTACACCTTC
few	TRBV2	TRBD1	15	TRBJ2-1	CASSYYRGTYNEQFF	TGTGCCAGCAGTTACTACAGGGGGACCTACAATGAGCAGTTCTTC
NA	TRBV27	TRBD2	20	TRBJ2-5	CASSATPTSGSLRYQETQYF	TGTGCCAGCAGTGCAACACCGACTAGCGGGAGCCTGAGGTACCAAGAGACCCAGTACTTC
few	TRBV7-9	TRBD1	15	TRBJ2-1	CASSFRQGTDNEQFF	TGTGCCAGCAGCTTCCGACAGGGAACCGACAATGAGCAGTTCTTC
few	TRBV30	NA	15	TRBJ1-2	CAWSVLGEGDYGYTF	TGTGCCTGGAGTGTTCTAGGCGAGGGGGACTATGGCTACACCTTC
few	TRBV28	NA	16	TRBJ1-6	CASSLPPPLSGSPLHF	TGTGCCAGCAGTTTACCCCCACCGCTATCGGGTTCACCCCTCCACTTT
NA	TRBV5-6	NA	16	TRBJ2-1	CASSRPGSWAGNEQFF	TGTGCCAGCAGCCGTCCAGGGAGTTGGGCAGGCAATGAGCAGTTCTTC
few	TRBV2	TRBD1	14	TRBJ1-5	CASRGDRDHQPQHF	TGTGCCAGCAGGGGGGACAGGGATCATCAGCCCCAGCATTTT
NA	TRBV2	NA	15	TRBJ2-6	CASSETRGGANVLTF	TGTGCCAGCAGTGAAACGCGAGGGGGGGCCAACGTCCTGACTTTC
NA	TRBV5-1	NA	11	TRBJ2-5	CASSVFGEQYF	TGCGCCAGCAGCGTCTTTGGGGAGCAGTACTTC
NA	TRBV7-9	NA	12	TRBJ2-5	CASSSGQETQYF	TGTGCCAGCAGCTCGGGCCAAGAGACCCAGTACTTC
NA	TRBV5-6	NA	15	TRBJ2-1	CASSRRRAGRNEQFF	TGTGCCAGCAGCCGGCGGCGGGCGGGGAGAAATGAGCAGTTCTTC
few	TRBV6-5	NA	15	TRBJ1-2	CASSYSSGTNYGYTF	TGTGCCAGCAGTTACTCTTCGGGAACTAACTATGGCTACACCTTC
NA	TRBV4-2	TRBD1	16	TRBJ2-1	CASSQGRTGSYNEQFF	TGTGCCAGCAGCCAAGGCAGGACAGGATCATACAATGAGCAGTTCTTC
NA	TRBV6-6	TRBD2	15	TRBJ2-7	CASSYAGGAHYEQYF	TGTGCCAGCAGTTACGCGGGAGGGGCCCACTACGAGCAGTACTTC
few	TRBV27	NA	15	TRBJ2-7	CASKTQRSHSYEQYF	TGTGCCAGCAAAACGCAGCGGTCCCATTCCTACGAGCAGTACTTC
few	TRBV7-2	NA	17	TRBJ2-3	CASSQPRGALSTDTQYF	TGTGCCAGCAGTCAACCTCGCGGGGCCCTTAGCACAGATACGCAGTATTTT
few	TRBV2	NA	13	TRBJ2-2	CASGSLYTGELFF	TGTGCCAGCGGCAGCTTATACACCGGGGAGCTGTTTTTT
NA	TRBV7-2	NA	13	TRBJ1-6	CASSPYRDSPLHF	TGTGCCAGCAGCCCGTACAGGGATTCACCCCTCCACTTT
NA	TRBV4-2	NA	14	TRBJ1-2	CASSQGSANYGYTF	TGTGCCAGCAGCCAAGGGTCTGCTAACTATGGCTACACCTTC
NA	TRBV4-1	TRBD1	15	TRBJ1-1	CASSQPQGRSAEAFF	TGCGCCAGCAGCCAACCACAGGGGCGTTCTGCTGAAGCTTTCTTT
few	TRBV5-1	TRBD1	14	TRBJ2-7	CASSEGQGFYEQYF	TGCGCCAGCAGCGAGGGACAGGGTTTCTACGAGCAGTACTTC